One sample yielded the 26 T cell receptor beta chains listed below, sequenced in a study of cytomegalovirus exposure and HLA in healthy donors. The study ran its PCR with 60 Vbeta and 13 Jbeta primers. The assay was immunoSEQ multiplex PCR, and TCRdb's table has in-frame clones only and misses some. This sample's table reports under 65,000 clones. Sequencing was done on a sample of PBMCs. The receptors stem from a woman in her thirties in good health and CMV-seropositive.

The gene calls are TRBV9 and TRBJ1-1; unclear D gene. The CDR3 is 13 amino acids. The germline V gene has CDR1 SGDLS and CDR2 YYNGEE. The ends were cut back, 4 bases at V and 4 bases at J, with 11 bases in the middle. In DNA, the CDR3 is TGTGCCAGCAGCCCCCTCCGGAGCACTGAAGCTTTCTTT. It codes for CASSPLRSTEAFF. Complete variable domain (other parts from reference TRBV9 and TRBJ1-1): DSGVTQTPKHLITATGQRVTLRCSPRSGDLSVYWYQQSLDQGLQFLIQYYNGEERAKGNILERFSAQQFPDLHSELNLSSLELGDSALYFCASSPLRSTEAFFGQGTRLTVV.

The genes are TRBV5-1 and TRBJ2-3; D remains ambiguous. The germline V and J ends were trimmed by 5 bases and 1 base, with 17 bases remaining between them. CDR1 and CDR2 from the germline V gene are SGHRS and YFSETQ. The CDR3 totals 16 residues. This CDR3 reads CASSRSDPGGTDTQYF. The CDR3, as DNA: TGCGCCAGCAGTCGAAGCGATCCTGGAGGCACAGATACGCAGTATTTT. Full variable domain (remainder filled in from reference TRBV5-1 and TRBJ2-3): KAGVTQTPRYLIKTRGQQVTLSCSPISGHRSVSWYQQTPGQGLQFLFEYFSETQRNKGNFPGRFSGRQFSNSRSEMNVSTLELGDSALYLCASSRSDPGGTDTQYFGPGTRLTVL.

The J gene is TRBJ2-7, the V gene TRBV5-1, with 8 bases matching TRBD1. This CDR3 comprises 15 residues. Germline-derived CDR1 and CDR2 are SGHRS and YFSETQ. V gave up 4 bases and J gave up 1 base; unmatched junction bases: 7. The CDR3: CASSISRQGSYEQYF. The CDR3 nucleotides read TGCGCCAGCAGCATCTCCAGACAGGGGTCCTACGAGCAGTACTTC.

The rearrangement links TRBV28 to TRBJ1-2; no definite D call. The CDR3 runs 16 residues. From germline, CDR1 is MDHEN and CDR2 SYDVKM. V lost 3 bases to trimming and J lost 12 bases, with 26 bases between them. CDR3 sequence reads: CASSFPLRGGSQANTF. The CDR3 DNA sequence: TGTGCCAGCAGTTTCCCACTCCGGGGAGGATCCCAGGCTAACACCTTC.

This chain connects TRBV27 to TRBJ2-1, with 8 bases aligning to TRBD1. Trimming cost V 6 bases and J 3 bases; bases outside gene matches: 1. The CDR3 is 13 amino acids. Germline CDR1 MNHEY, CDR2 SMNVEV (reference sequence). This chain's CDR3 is CASRGQGYNEQFF. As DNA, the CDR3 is TGTGCCAGCAGAGGACAGGGCTACAATGAGCAGTTCTTC.

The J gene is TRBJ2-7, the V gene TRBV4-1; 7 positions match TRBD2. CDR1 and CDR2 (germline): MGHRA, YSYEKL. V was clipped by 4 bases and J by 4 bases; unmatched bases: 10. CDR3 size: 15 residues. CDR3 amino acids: CASSLAGVPDYEQYF. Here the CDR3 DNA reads TGCGCCAGCAGCCTAGCGGGCGTACCCGATTACGAGCAGTACTTC.

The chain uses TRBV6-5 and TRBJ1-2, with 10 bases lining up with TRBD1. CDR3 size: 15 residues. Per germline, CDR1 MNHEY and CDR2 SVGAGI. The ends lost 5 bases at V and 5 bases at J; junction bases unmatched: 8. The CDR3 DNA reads TGTGCCAGCAGTCTTCGACCGGGACAGGGGTATGGCTACACCTTC. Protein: CASSLRPGQGYGYTF.

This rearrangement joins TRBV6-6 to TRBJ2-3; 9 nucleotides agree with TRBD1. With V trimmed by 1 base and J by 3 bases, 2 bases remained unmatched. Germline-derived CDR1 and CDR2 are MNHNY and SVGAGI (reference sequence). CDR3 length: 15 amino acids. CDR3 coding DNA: TGTGCCAGCAGTTACTGGGACAGGGAAACAGATACGCAGTATTTT. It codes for CASSYWDRETDTQYF.

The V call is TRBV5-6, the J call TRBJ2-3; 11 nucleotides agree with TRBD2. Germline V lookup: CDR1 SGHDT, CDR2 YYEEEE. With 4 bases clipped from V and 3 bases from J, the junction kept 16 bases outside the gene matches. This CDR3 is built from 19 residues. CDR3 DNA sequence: TGTGCCAGCAGCCCCCCGGAGCTAGCGGGGGGTAATGGAACAGATACGCAGTATTTT. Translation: CASSPPELAGGNGTDTQYF.

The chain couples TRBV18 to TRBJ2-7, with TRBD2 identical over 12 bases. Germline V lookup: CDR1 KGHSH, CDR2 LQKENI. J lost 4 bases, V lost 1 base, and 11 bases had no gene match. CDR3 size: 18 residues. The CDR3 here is CASSPRSLAGGPGYEQYF. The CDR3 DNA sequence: TGTGCCAGCTCACCACGAAGCCTAGCGGGAGGGCCGGGGTACGAGCAGTACTTC. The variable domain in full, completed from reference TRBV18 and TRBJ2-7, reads NAGVMQNPRHLVRRRGQEARLRCSPMKGHSHVYWYRQLPEEGLKFMVYLQKENIIDESGMPKERFSAEFPKEGPSILRIQQVVRGDSAAYFCASSPRSLAGGPGYEQYFGPGTRLTVT.

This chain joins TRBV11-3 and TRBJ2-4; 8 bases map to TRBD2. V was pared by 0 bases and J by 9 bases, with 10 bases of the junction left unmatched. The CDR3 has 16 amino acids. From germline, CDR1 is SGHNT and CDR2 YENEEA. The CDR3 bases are TGTGCCAGCAGCTTAGATCTACCGGGAGGGTCGCCCATTCAGTACTTC. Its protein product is CASSLDLPGGSPIQYF.

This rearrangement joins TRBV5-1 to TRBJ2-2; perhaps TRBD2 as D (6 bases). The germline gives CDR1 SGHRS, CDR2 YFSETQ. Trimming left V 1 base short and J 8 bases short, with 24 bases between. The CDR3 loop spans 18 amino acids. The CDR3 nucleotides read TGCGCCAGCAGCTTGCTATCACTTGGACCCGGGGGTACGGGGGAGCTGTTTTTT. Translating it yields CASSLLSLGPGGTGELFF.

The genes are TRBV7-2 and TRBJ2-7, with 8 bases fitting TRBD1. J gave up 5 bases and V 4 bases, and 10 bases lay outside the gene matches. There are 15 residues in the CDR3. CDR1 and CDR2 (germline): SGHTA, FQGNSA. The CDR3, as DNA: TGTGCCAGCAGCTCTGCAGGACAGGGTTTCGACGAGCAGTACTTC. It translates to CASSSAGQGFDEQYF.

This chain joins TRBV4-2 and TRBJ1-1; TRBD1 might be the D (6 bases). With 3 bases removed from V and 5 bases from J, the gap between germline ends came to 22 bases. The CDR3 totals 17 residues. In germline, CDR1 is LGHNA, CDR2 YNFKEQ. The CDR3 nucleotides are TGTGCCAGCAGCCAGGGTGTAGGGGGGGGCTTATGGACTGAAGCTTTCTTT. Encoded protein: CASSQGVGGGLWTEAFF.

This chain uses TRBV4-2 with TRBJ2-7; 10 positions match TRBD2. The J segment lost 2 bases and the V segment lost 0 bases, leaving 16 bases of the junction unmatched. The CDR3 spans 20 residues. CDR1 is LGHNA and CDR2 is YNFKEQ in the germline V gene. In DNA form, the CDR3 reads TGTGCCAGCAGCCAAGATCTCCCGGATATTCCGAGCGGGAGGGCCTACGAGCAGTACTTC. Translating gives CASSQDLPDIPSGRAYEQYF.

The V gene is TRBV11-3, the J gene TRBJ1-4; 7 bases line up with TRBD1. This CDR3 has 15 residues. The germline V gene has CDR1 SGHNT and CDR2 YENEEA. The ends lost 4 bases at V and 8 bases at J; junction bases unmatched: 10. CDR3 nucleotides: TGTGCCAGCAGCTACCAACAGGGGACAGTCGAAAAACTGTTTTTT. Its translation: CASSYQQGTVEKLFF.

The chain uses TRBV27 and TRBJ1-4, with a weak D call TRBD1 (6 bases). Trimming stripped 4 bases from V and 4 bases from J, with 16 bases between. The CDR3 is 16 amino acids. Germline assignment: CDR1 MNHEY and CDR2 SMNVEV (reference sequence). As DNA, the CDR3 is TGTGCCAGCAGTTCCCCGACAGGTGGGCTTAATGAAAAACTGTTTTTT. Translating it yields CASSSPTGGLNEKLFF.

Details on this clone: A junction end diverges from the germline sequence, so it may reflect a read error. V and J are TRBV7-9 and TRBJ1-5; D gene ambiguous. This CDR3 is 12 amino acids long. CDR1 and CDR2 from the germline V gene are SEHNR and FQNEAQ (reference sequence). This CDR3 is CASRLGSQPQHF. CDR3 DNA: TGTGCCAGCAGATTAGGGAGCCAGCCCCAGCATTTT.

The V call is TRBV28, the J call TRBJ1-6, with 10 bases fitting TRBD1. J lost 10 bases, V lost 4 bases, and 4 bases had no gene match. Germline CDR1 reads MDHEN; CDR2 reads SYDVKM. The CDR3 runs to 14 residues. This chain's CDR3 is CASSSGQGESPLHF. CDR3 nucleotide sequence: TGTGCCAGCAGTTCAGGACAGGGGGAGTCACCCCTCCACTTT. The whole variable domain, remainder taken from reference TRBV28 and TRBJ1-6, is DVKVTQSSRYLVKRTGEKVFLECVQDMDHENMFWYRQDPGLGLRLIYFSYDVKMKEKGDIPEGYSVSREKKERFSLILESASTNQTSMYLCASSSGQGESPLHFGNGTRLTVT.

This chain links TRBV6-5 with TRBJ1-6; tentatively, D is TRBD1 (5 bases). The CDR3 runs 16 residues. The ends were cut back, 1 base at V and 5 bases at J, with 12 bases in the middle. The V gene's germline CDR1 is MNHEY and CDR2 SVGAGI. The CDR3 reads CASSYWHRNDNSPLHF. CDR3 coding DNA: TGTGCCAGCAGTTACTGGCACAGGAATGATAATTCACCCCTCCACTTT.

CDR3 DNA: TGTGCCAGCAGTGACTCGAAAACCGGTGGCTACACCTTC. Translation gives CASSDSKTGGYTF. J is TRBJ1-2 and V is TRBV6-4; D is ambiguous. V was pared by 0 bases and J by 7 bases, with 9 bases between. Germline loops: CDR1 MRHNA, CDR2 SNTAGT. This CDR3 comprises 13 residues.

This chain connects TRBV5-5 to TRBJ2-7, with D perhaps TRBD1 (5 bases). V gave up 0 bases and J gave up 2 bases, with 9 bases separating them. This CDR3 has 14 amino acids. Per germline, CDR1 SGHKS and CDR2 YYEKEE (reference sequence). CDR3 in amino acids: CASSLAAGPYEQYF. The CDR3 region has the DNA TGTGCCAGCAGCTTGGCGGCAGGGCCCTACGAGCAGTACTTC.

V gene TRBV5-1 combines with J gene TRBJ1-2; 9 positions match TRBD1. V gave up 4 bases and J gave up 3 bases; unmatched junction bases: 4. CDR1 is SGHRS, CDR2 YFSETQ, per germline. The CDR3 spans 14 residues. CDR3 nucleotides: TGCGCCAGCAGCATTACAGGGGGCTACTATGGCTACACCTTC. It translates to CASSITGGYYGYTF.

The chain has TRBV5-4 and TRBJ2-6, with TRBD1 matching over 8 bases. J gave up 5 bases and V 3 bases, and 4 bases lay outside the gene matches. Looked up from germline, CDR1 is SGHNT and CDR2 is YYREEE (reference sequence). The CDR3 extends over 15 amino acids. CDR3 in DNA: TGTGCCAGCAGCTCCGGACAGGGCTGGGCCAACGTCCTGACTTTC. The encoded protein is CASSSGQGWANVLTF.

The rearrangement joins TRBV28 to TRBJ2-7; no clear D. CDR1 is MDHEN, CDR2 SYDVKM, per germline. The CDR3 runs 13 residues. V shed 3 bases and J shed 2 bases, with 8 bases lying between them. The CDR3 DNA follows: TGTGCCAGCAGTTTTACTCGAACCTACGAGCAGTACTTC. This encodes CASSFTRTYEQYF. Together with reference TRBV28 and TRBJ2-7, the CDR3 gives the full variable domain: DVKVTQSSRYLVKRTGEKVFLECVQDMDHENMFWYRQDPGLGLRLIYFSYDVKMKEKGDIPEGYSVSREKKERFSLILESASTNQTSMYLCASSFTRTYEQYFGPGTRLTVT.

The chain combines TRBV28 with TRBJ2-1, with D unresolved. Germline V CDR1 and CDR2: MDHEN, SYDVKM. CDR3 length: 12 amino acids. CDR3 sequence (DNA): TGTTCCATACTTAGCTCCTACAATGAGCAGTTCTTC. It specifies CSILSSYNEQFF.